The subject of this entry is one TCR beta chain. The clone's antigen remains unknown. Base qualities are not recorded, but no much larger clone differs from it by a single base. The data are from a study of Graves' ophthalmopathy and Graves' hyperthyroidism (dated by TCRdb to the late 2010s). With respect to the entire study: Peripheral blood was collected at initial diagnosis, before any treatment. In over 5 hyperthyroidism patients, the T-cell repertoire of thyroid tissue was compared with the T-cell repertoire of blood. Once sampling was done, hyperthyroidism patients were given methimazole at a starting dose of 30 mg daily, while ophthalmopathy patients were given high-dose intravenous methylprednisolone. In total, 135 blood samples were TCR-sequenced: approximately 42 ophthalmopathy, roughly 77 hyperthyroidism and about 17 hyperthyroidism-to-ophthalmopathy patients. To explore V-J signatures distinguishing ophthalmopathy from hyperthyroidism, a discovery set of about a hundred patients (roughly 45 ophthalmopathy, about 57 stable hyperthyroidism) was enrolled. The study used signatures of the TCR beta repertoire to tell Graves' ophthalmopathy apart from Graves' hyperthyroidism and to predict which patients would progress to ophthalmopathy. An independent validation cohort was composed of about 20 hyperthyroidism patients and around 16 patients who later progressed from hyperthyroidism to ophthalmopathy.

For repertoire sequencing, TCR beta CDR3 regions were amplified from RNA transcripts. A first-round RT-PCR used HTBI primers with the Qiagen OneStep RT-PCR kit, followed by a second-round multiplex PCR, size selection and purification. Libraries were sequenced paired-end with 100 bp reads on an Illumina HiSeq2000. Per the source publication's procedure: SOAPnuke was used for read processing, and reads with adapters, uncalled bases, a mean Phred below 15, or no exact constant-primer or identifier match were discarded. COPE v1.2.5 was used to merge high-quality paired reads. Each unique nucleotide sequence was defined as a clonotype, and clonotypes were aligned to IMGT TRB V, D and J references with MiTCR v1.1. The analysis was limited to V-J combinations with a frequency above 0.0001, which together covered 98% to 99.2% of repertoires. For each V-J combination, a TCR clonal expansion and chaos score was defined as F50 clonal expansion divided by the chaos observed in the TCRdist matrix. Welch's t-statistics and random forest were used to narrow the features down to 10 to 15 V-J combinations, which were then fed into a naive Bayes classifier. Thyroid-blood repertoire similarity was quantified with the Morisita-Horn index. In-frame beta chains were kept once TCRdb had trimmed the public reads at Q25 with fastp and called clones with MiXCR. When rows share a CDR3 protein, they turn into one entry using the most common DNA and genes. The V and J calls come from TCRdb's annotation, not from the publication. The sample table holds some 250,000 distinct CDR3 sequences, of which roughly 50% were seen once. About half of the sample belongs to the ten largest clones.

Ophthalmopathy patients were characterized by moderately to severely active disease, a Clinical Activity Score of at least 3, a NOSPECS grade of at least 4, and a disease duration under 3 months. Patients with other autoimmune diseases, uncontrolled infections, pregnancy or lactation were excluded. Diagnosis relied on clinical symptoms, serum thyroxine, TRAb, thyroid ultrasound and orbital computed tomography. Using Ficoll-Paque density gradient centrifugation, PBMCs were isolated from about 9.4 ml of fresh peripheral blood. Total RNA was extracted with Trizol reagent and quality-checked on an Agilent 2100 Bioanalyzer. What the authors observed across the whole study: In validation, the model predicted ophthalmopathy progression with about 71% sensitivity and 72.22% specificity; eleven to twelve predicted patients were CT-confirmed with GO in a median of around 6 months. Ophthalmopathy was separated from stable hyperthyroidism by the 13-signature model with roughly 88% sensitivity and roughly 82% specificity in cross-validation and with 80%/75% in the test set. Most expanded thyroid clonotypes with frequency above 0.001 were also detected in blood, suggesting blood repertoires may reflect the thyroid immune response. Sample size was not statistically predetermined, and group allocation was not concealed from the investigators.

The sequence derives from an adult man with Graves' ophthalmopathy. Sequencing was carried out using peripheral blood.

The CDR3 amino acid sequence is: CSVDGLYNSPLHF. The nucleotide sequence reads as follows: TGCAGCGTAGACGGCCTCTATAATTCACCCCTCCACTTT. The chain joins TRBV29-1 to TRBJ1-6, with no D gene named confidently. V is reduced by 6 bases and J by 3 bases, leaving a spacing of 9 bases between them. Including the terminal cysteine and phenylalanine, the CDR3 comprises 13 residues. Just the 39-base CDR3 DNA is kept, in frame starting at base 1. Looking up the germline V gene yields CDR1 SQVTM and CDR2 ANQGSEA.